This passage covers 14 T cell receptor beta chains from one sample sequenced in a study of blood T cells in healthy people across ages. Alongside a J-beta primer mix, a sample-barcoded 5' primer served in a second PCR lasting about 7 to 11 cycles. MiXCR, run by TCRdb on the 5' RACE reads, gives a single entry per CDR3 protein. The data contain 650,000 to 800,000 distinct CDR3 sequences, around two fifths of them singletons. Sequencing used blood. Receptor source: a man aged 60-69 years in good health.

The chain has TRBV9 and TRBJ2-5, with TRBD1 matching over 7 bases. Germline CDR1 and CDR2: SGDLS and YYNGEE. This CDR3 region has 15 residues. V lost 2 bases and J lost 5; bases outside the gene matches: 9. The CDR3 DNA reads as TGTGCCAGCAGCGTCCAAGGGGGCGCGGGCGAGACCCAGTACTTC. It codes for CASSVQGGAGETQYF.

As concerns this clonotype: The junction differs from germline at one of its ends, possibly a read error. This sequence joins TRBV7-9 and TRBJ2-7; 8 nucleotides line up with TRBD2. The length of the CDR3 is 14 residues. Per the germline V gene, CDR1 is SEHNR and CDR2 is FQNEAQ (reference sequence). The CDR3 sequence is CSSSLAGRYYEQYF. The DNA of the CDR3 is TGTTCCAGCAGCTTAGCGGGGAGGTACTACGAGCAGTACTTC. Using reference TRBV7-9 and TRBJ2-7 for the parts outside the CDR3, the full variable domain is DTGVSQNPRHKITKRGQNVTFRCDPISEHNRLYWYRQTLGQGPEFLTYFQNEAQLEKSRLLSDRFSAERPKGSFSTLEIQRTEQGDSAMYLCSSSLAGRYYEQYFGPGTRLTVT.

Only a few counts were recorded for this clonotype. V and J are TRBV4-3 and TRBJ1-2; D call uncertain. V lost 1 base to trimming and J lost 4 bases, with 16 bases between them. Germline V gives CDR1 LGHNA, CDR2 YSLEER. The CDR3 has 16 residues. CDR3 DNA sequence: TGCGCCAGCAGCCAAGGAATGGCATTTCCCGTCTATGGCTACACCTTC. Protein sequence: CASSQGMAFPVYGYTF.

This clonotype was seen ten or more times. The chain joins TRBV4-3 to TRBJ2-6; D gene uncertain. This CDR3 region has 16 residues. CDR1 is LGHNA and CDR2 is YSLEER in the germline V gene. Trimming took 4 bases from V and 0 from J, leaving 10 bases between them. The CDR3 sequence is CASSRETNSGANVLTF. In nucleotides, the CDR3 is TGCGCCAGCAGCCGAGAAACCAACTCTGGGGCCAACGTCCTGACTTTC.

The chain couples TRBV11-1 to TRBJ2-5, with D possibly TRBD1 on 8 matching bases. Germline CDR1 SGHAT, CDR2 FQDESV (reference sequence). The CDR3 is 16 residues long. Trimming stripped 3 bases from V and 5 bases from J, with 19 bases between. Here the CDR3 reads CASSFPRTGREETQYF. The CDR3, as DNA: TGTGCCAGCAGCTTTCCCCGGACAGGGAGGGAGGAGACCCAGTACTTC.

This clonotype was observed a handful of times. The chain links TRBV10-3 to TRBJ2-1, with 9 bases aligning to TRBD1. Germline V gene sequence: CDR1 ENHRY, CDR2 SYGVKD. This CDR3 region has 16 residues. V trimming: 6 bases; J trimming: 1 base; junction bases outside the gene matches: 7. The CDR3 reads CAISPPGTGSYNEQFF. Written as DNA, the CDR3 is TGTGCCATCAGCCCACCCGGGACAGGGTCCTACAATGAGCAGTTCTTC.

This clonotype was detected many times. The chain links TRBV3-1 to TRBJ2-7, with TRBD1 matching over 8 bases. The germline gives CDR1 LGHDT, CDR2 YNNKEL (reference sequence). The CDR3 is 13 residues long. With V trimmed by 2 bases and J by 6 bases, 3 bases remained unmatched. Written as DNA, the CDR3 is TGTGCCAGCAGCCAACTGGACAGGGCCGAGCAGTACTTC. Its translation: CASSQLDRAEQYF.

CDR3 protein: CASSLEWGSDTQYF. The CDR3, as DNA: TGTGCCAGCAGCTTAGAGTGGGGATCAGATACGCAGTATTTT. This chain links TRBV7-2 with TRBJ2-3; D gene unclear. CDR3 length equals 14 residues. Trimming shortened V by 1 base and J by 4 bases, and 9 bases separated the two germline ends. Germline CDR1 is SGHTA and CDR2 is FQGNSA.

This rearrangement joins TRBV6-1 to TRBJ1-2; D may be TRBD1 (5 bases). V was clipped by 2 bases and J by 2 bases, with 12 bases between them. Germline lookup yields CDR1 MNHNS and CDR2 SASEGT. The CDR3 sequence is 15 residues long. Here the CDR3 reads CASSEKDILNYGYTF. Here the CDR3 DNA reads TGTGCCAGCAGTGAAAAGGACATCTTAAACTATGGCTACACCTTC.

The J gene is TRBJ2-1, the V gene TRBV6-2 or TRBV6-3, with D perhaps TRBD2 (5 bases). This CDR3 has 15 residues. V dropped 2 bases and J dropped 7 bases, with 15 bases sitting between them. Germline V gives CDR1 MNHEY, CDR2 SVGEGT. This chain's CDR3 is CASSYREKNRNEQFF. The CDR3 DNA follows: TGTGCCAGCAGTTACCGGGAAAAAAATCGGAATGAGCAGTTCTTC.

J is TRBJ2-4 and V is TRBV7-9; D might be TRBD1 (6 bases). The end of the DNA fits TRBJ2-5 better, so the J call may be wrong. The germline CDR1 and CDR2 sequences are SEHNR and FQNEAQ (reference sequence). CDR3 length: 13 residues. This CDR3 is CASSTTGKETQYF. CDR3 DNA sequence: TGTGCCAGCAGCACCACAGGGAAAGAGACCCAGTACTTC.

This clonotype was counted many times. The chain has TRBV7-2 and TRBJ2-7; maybe TRBD1 (6 bases). Per the germline V gene, CDR1 is SGHTA and CDR2 is FQGNSA. Trimming removed 5 bases at V and 4 bases at J, with 18 bases between. The CDR3 totals 15 residues. In nucleotides, the CDR3 is TGTGCCAGCAGCCTGGGACACAGCCCTTCATACGAGCAGTACTTC. It codes for CASSLGHSPSYEQYF.

The rearrangement uses TRBV7-2 and TRBJ2-5, with 13 nucleotides matching TRBD2. V was pared by 4 bases and J by 5 bases, with 13 bases of the junction left unmatched. The CDR3 extends over 18 amino acids. Germline CDR1 and CDR2: SGHTA and FQGNSA. The CDR3: CASSSGLAGRNRGETQYF. The CDR3 bases are TGTGCCAGCAGCTCGGGACTAGCGGGGAGGAATAGAGGGGAGACCCAGTACTTC.

On this clonotype itself: One end of the junction does not line up with germline, which may come from a read error. Here the CDR3 DNA reads TGTGCCGGCAGCCTAAAAGGAAACACCATATATTTT. It encodes CAGSLKGNTIYF. The gene calls are TRBV4-2 and TRBJ1-3, with D hard to call. CDR1 and CDR2 from the germline V gene are LGHNA and YNFKEQ. This CDR3 spans 12 amino acids.